This T cell receptor (beta chain) was identified in a study of CD8 T cells in ankylosing spondylitis. With respect to this clonotype: Its cognate antigen is unknown.

Germline assignment: CDR1 SNHLY and CDR2 FYNNEI. The V and J ends lost 6 bases and 2 bases respectively, with 11 bases between them. This CDR3 comprises 14 residues. Generation of TCR beta libraries employed quantitative 5'-RACE incorporating molecular barcodes. TCRdb used MiXCR to reprocess the 5' RACE reads, holding one entry per CDR3 protein. The table shows more than 300,000 distinct CDR3 sequences, with approximately 8% occurring only once. Study results and limitations: A TCR beta motif of roughly eight highly homologous variants appeared characteristic of ankylosing spondylitis blood.

The sequence was obtained from a male donor with ankylosing spondylitis. The gene calls are TRBV2 and TRBJ1-5; D is possibly TRBD1 (6 bases). The sequenced sample consisted of blood, either unsorted or a sorted T cell fraction (not recorded which). The DNA for the CDR3 is TGTGCCAGCAGAAACAGGGACGGCAATCAGCCCCAGCATTTT. Its translation is CASRNRDGNQPQHF.